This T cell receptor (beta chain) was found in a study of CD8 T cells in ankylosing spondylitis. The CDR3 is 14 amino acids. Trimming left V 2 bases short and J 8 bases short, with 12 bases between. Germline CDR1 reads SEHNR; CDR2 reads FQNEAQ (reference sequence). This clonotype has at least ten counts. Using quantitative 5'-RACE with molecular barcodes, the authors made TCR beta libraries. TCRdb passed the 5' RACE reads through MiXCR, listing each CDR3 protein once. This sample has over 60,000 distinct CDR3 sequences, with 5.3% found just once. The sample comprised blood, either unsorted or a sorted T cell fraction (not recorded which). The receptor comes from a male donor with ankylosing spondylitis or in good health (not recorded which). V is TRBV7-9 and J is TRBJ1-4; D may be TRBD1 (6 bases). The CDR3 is CASSLPTGPEKLFF. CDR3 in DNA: TGTGCCAGCAGCTTACCTACAGGGCCAGAAAAACTGTTTTTT.